These 22 T cell receptor beta chains originate from one sample sequenced in a study of response to subunit inactivated influenza vaccine. TCRdb independently ran MiXCR on the RT-PCR reads; one entry per CDR3 protein. This table holds approximately 530,000 distinct CDR3 sequences, approximately 7.6% found once. The sequenced sample was PBMCs from blood, obtained less than 25 months after vaccination. These receptors were collected from a man between 50 and 69 years old who received an inactivated influenza vaccine.

This clonotype was counted a single time. The genes are TRBV20-1 and TRBJ2-7; 7 bases agree with TRBD2. J gave up 5 bases and V 1 base, and 11 bases lay outside the gene matches. Looked up from germline, CDR1 is DFQATT and CDR2 is SNEGSKA (reference sequence). The CDR3 is made up of 15 amino acids. CDR3 protein: CSARAGTTPADEQYF. In DNA, the CDR3 is TGCAGTGCTAGAGCCGGGACTACCCCAGCTGACGAGCAGTACTTC.

This clonotype was seen more than once but under ten times. This sequence joins TRBV3-1 and TRBJ2-1; TRBD1 might be the D (6 bases). Germline lookup yields CDR1 LGHDT and CDR2 YNNKEL (reference sequence). V lost 6 bases to trimming and J lost 9 bases, with 15 bases between them. This CDR3 contains 13 residues. This CDR3 is CASRVQGIGEQFF. CDR3 sequence (DNA): TGTGCCAGCAGGGTACAGGGAATAGGTGAGCAGTTCTTC.

In nucleotides, the CDR3 is TGTGCCAGCAGTTTGTCCTCTCGACAGCCCCAGCATTTT. This codes for CASSLSSRQPQHF. The chain uses TRBV28 and TRBJ1-5; no reliable D call. The V end lost 3 bases, the J end lost 7 bases, and 10 bases lay between the germline ends. Germline CDR1 reads MDHEN; CDR2 reads SYDVKM. This CDR3 has 13 residues.

This clonotype was detected ten times or more. This chain connects TRBV2 to TRBJ2-5; maybe TRBD2 (6 bases). The CDR3 runs 14 residues. The V end was cut by 7 bases, the J end by 4 bases, with 16 bases between. Germline CDR1 is SNHLY and CDR2 is FYNNEI. The CDR3 loop reads CASKGLSEGETQYF. For the CDR3, the DNA is TGTGCCAGCAAGGGACTTTCCGAGGGAGAGACCCAGTACTTC.

This clonotype came up a few times. Written as DNA, the CDR3 is TGTGCCAGCACCCACCAGGGGGCGCGGGGTCGCGAGGAGACCCAGTACTTC. Its protein is CASTHQGARGREETQYF. The J gene is TRBJ2-5, the V gene TRBV6-1; 8 bases fit TRBD1. V was pared by 7 bases and J by 5 bases, with 18 bases of the junction left unmatched. Germline V gene sequence: CDR1 MNHNS, CDR2 SASEGT. The CDR3 has 17 amino acids.

The CDR3 protein is CASSLTLDEQYF. The CDR3 coding sequence is TGCGCCAGCAGTCTTACGTTAGACGAGCAGTACTTC. V is TRBV5-1 and J is TRBJ2-7; D not resolved. The V end lost 5 bases, the J end lost 5 bases, and 11 bases lay between the germline ends. The germline V gene has CDR1 SGHRS and CDR2 YFSETQ. This CDR3 has 12 residues.

This clonotype was observed many times. J is TRBJ1-4 and V is TRBV3-1, with D unclear. Germline V gives CDR1 LGHDT, CDR2 YNNKEL (reference sequence). Trimming removed 3 bases at V and 0 bases at J, with 11 bases between. The CDR3 is made up of 16 amino acids. CDR3 sequence: CASSQSLGSTNEKLFF. The DNA for the CDR3 is TGTGCCAGCAGCCAGTCTTTAGGGTCAACTAATGAAAAACTGTTTTTT.

The sample holds many counts of this clonotype. This sequence joins TRBV3-1 and TRBJ1-2; 8 bases agree with TRBD1. The CDR3 loop spans 15 amino acids. Germline V gene lookup returns CDR1 LGHDT and CDR2 YNNKEL (reference sequence). J gave up 4 bases and V 4 bases, and 8 bases lay outside the gene matches. The CDR3 region has the DNA TGTGCCAGCAGCCCCGGGACAGGCCTTGGCTATGGCTACACCTTC. This sequence encodes CASSPGTGLGYGYTF.

The CDR3 protein is CSARASRVGDTEAFF. As DNA, the CDR3 is TGCAGTGCTAGAGCCTCCCGTGTTGGGGATACTGAAGCTTTCTTT. The V gene is TRBV20-1, the J gene TRBJ1-1; no clear D. The CDR3 is 15 residues long. Germline CDR1 reads DFQATT; CDR2 reads SNEGSKA (reference sequence). V was trimmed by 1 base and J by 5 bases, leaving 17 bases between them.

The chain combines TRBV4-3 with TRBJ2-3, with a weak D call TRBD1 (7 bases). Trimming cost V 0 bases and J 8 bases, with 15 bases left between them. Germline CDR1 reads LGHNA; CDR2 reads YSLEER. CDR3 length: 15 amino acids. The CDR3 DNA reads as TGCGCCAGCAGCCAAGATGGGACAGCGCGGGGTACGCAGTATTTT. Its protein is CASSQDGTARGTQYF.

This clonotype was recorded many times. V usage is TRBV24-1 and J usage is TRBJ2-7, with 7 bases matching TRBD2. The CDR3 runs to 15 residues. The germline gives CDR1 KGHDR, CDR2 SFDVKD. With 3 bases clipped from V and 3 bases from J, the junction kept 7 bases outside the gene matches. The CDR3 loop reads CATSDVSGSLYEQYF. CDR3 DNA sequence: TGTGCCACCAGTGATGTTAGCGGGTCTCTCTACGAGCAGTACTTC.

The chain couples TRBV6-4 to TRBJ1-1, with TRBD1 matching 8 bases. V lost 7 bases and J lost 1; bases outside the gene matches: 5. Germline V CDR1 and CDR2: MRHNA, SNTAGT. This CDR3 is 14 amino acids long. The CDR3 region is CASTSGQGNTEAFF. The CDR3 region has the DNA TGTGCCAGCACCAGCGGACAGGGGAACACTGAAGCTTTCTTT.

This clonotype appeared many times. V gene TRBV3-1 combines with J gene TRBJ1-2; possible D gene TRBD1, 6 bases. The V gene lost 0 bases and the J gene lost 8 bases, with 16 bases spanning the gap. The CDR3 spans 15 residues. Germline V gene data show CDR1 as LGHDT and CDR2 as YNNKEL (reference sequence). The CDR3 nucleotides are TGTGCCAGCAGCCAAGATTTCGACAGGTCAGGAGGCTACACCTTC. It specifies CASSQDFDRSGGYTF.

The chain couples TRBV7-9 to TRBJ1-4; 8 bases map to TRBD1. This CDR3 contains 12 residues. With V trimmed by 5 bases and J by 10 bases, 3 bases remained unmatched. CDR1 is SEHNR, CDR2 FQNEAQ, per germline (reference sequence). The CDR3 is CASSVTGGKLFF. Here the CDR3 DNA reads TGTGCCAGCAGCGTTACAGGGGGAAAACTGTTTTTT.

This chain joins TRBV4-1 and TRBJ2-1, with D possibly matching TRBD2 (5 bases). V was pared by 2 bases and J by 5 bases, with 16 bases between. The CDR3 runs 16 residues. From germline, CDR1 is MGHRA and CDR2 YSYEKL. CDR3 sequence reads: CASSQTPRAGDNEQFF. In DNA form, the CDR3 reads TGCGCCAGCAGCCAAACTCCAAGGGCGGGTGACAATGAGCAGTTCTTC.

This clonotype showed up just a few times. The gene calls are TRBV24-1 and TRBJ2-2; 8 nucleotides align to TRBD1. Germline CDR1 reads KGHDR; CDR2 reads SFDVKD. The CDR3 is 17 amino acids. The ends lost 6 bases at V and 5 bases at J; junction bases unmatched: 13. The CDR3 region is CATSFTIGTGGTGELFF. CDR3 coding DNA: TGTGCCACCAGTTTTACCATCGGGACAGGAGGGACCGGGGAGCTGTTTTTT.

This clonotype was detected a few times. V is TRBV27 and J is TRBJ1-1, with D possibly TRBD1 on 5 matching bases. This CDR3 contains 13 residues. With 5 bases removed from V and 11 bases from J, the gap between germline ends came to 18 bases. Germline V gene data show CDR1 as MNHEY and CDR2 as SMNVEV (reference sequence). This chain's CDR3 is CASSPLQGGSAFF. CDR3 coding DNA: TGTGCCAGCAGTCCACTTCAGGGAGGTAGCGCTTTCTTT.

This clonotype has at least ten counts. V usage is TRBV29-1 and J usage is TRBJ2-3; TRBD1 might be the D (5 bases). There are 14 residues in the CDR3. V lost 3 bases, J lost 0 bases, and 10 bases lay in between. CDR1 and CDR2 from the germline V gene are SQVTM and ANQGSEA. The CDR3, as DNA: TGCAGCGTTGATAGACAGCAGAGCACAGATACGCAGTATTTT. This encodes CSVDRQQSTDTQYF.

This chain uses TRBV7-2 with TRBJ1-1, with 10 positions matching TRBD1. Losses at the gene ends were 4 bases for V and 0 bases for J; bases not matched to a gene: 8. In germline, CDR1 is SGHTA, CDR2 FQGNSA. The CDR3 has 17 amino acids. The CDR3 DNA reads as TGTGCCAGCAGCTCGGGACAGGGGAAGTTCTTGAACACTGAAGCTTTCTTT. Translated, it gives CASSSGQGKFLNTEAFF.

This clonotype was seen repeatedly, ten times or more. The V and J genes are TRBV7-2 and TRBJ2-1; TRBD2 matches 8 bases. The CDR3 is 15 amino acids. The germline gives CDR1 SGHTA, CDR2 FQGNSA. The J segment lost 6 bases and the V segment lost 4 bases, leaving 8 bases of the junction unmatched. CDR3 DNA sequence: TGTGCCAGCAGCTCCGGGGGGGTCCATTTCAATGAGCAGTTCTTC. This codes for CASSSGGVHFNEQFF.

This clonotype was picked up many times. The rearrangement uses TRBV5-5 and TRBJ2-3, with 11 bases aligning to TRBD2. V shed 8 bases, J shed 4 bases, and the junction held 9 bases outside the gene matches. CDR1 and CDR2 from the germline V gene are SGHKS and YYEKEE (reference sequence). The CDR3 covers 15 residues. The CDR3, as DNA: TGTGCCAGTTCGACCACTAGCGGGGGTTCAGATACGCAGTATTTT. It specifies CASSTTSGGSDTQYF. Full variable domain (outside the CDR3, taken from reference TRBV5-5 and TRBJ2-3): DAGVTQSPTHLIKTRGQQVTLRCSPISGHKSVSWYQQVLGQGPQFIFQYYEKEERGRGNFPDRFSARQFPNYSSELNVNALLLGDSALYLCASSTTSGGSDTQYFGPGTRLTVL.

This chain links TRBV29-1 with TRBJ1-1; no definite D call. The ends were cut back, 4 bases at V and 7 bases at J, with 10 bases in the middle. Per germline, CDR1 SQVTM and CDR2 ANQGSEA. The CDR3 is made up of 11 amino acids. The DNA of the CDR3 is TGCAGCGTTGTGGGTGTTTTTGAAGCTTTCTTT. Its protein product is CSVVGVFEAFF.